The 14 T cell receptor beta chains given below trace back to one sample, sequenced in a study of blood T cell repertoires in COVID-19. Measured with immunoSEQ multiplex PCR; TCRdb has only the in-frame clones, and not every one. The data hold approximately 150,000 clones, with roughly 84% observed a single time. Input material: peripheral blood. These receptors all come from a man aged 70 or older with active or convalescent COVID-19.

V is TRBV27 and J is TRBJ1-3; the D gene is possibly TRBD1 (5 bases). Germline values: CDR1 MNHEY, CDR2 SMNVEV (reference sequence). The length of the CDR3 is 17 residues. V lost 6 bases to trimming and J lost 0 bases, with 18 bases between them. CDR3 loop: CASSRVPTGPSGNTIYF. As DNA, the CDR3 is TGTGCCAGCAGCCGGGTCCCCACAGGACCCTCTGGAAACACCATATATTTT.

This chain links TRBV19 with TRBJ2-1; 10 bases fit TRBD2. This CDR3 contains 17 residues. Germline V gene sequence: CDR1 LNHDA, CDR2 SQIVND (reference sequence). With 0 bases clipped from V and 5 bases from J, the junction kept 7 bases outside the gene matches. CDR3 nucleotides: TGTGCCAGTAGTATAGAGGGAACTAGCGGGATCGACAATGAGCAGTTCTTC. Protein product: CASSIEGTSGIDNEQFF.

V is TRBV14 and J is TRBJ2-1; D perhaps matches TRBD1 (6 bases). Germline V lookup: CDR1 SGHDN, CDR2 FVKESK. This CDR3 contains 15 residues. V gave up 2 bases and J gave up 1 base, with 9 bases separating them. DNA of the CDR3: TGTGCCAGCAGCCAACAACAGGGATCCTACAATGAGCAGTTCTTC. Protein product: CASSQQQGSYNEQFF.

This rearrangement joins TRBV27 to TRBJ2-2; 9 nucleotides align to TRBD2. Trimming took 2 bases from V and 2 from J; bases not matched to a gene: 12. This CDR3 spans 19 amino acids. The germline CDR1 and CDR2 sequences are MNHEY and SMNVEV (reference sequence). CDR3 in amino acids: CASSLDRVASGANTGELFF. The CDR3 DNA reads as TGTGCCAGCAGTTTAGACAGGGTGGCTAGCGGGGCCAACACCGGGGAGCTGTTTTTT.

This clone was counted between two and nine times. This chain joins TRBV7-9 and TRBJ1-2, with D perhaps TRBD1 (6 bases). Germline V gives CDR1 SEHNR, CDR2 FQNEAQ (reference sequence). This CDR3 contains 12 residues. Trimming took off 5 bases at V and 5 bases at J, with 9 bases between the two ends. The CDR3 sequence is CASSPTGYGYTF. DNA for the CDR3: TGTGCCAGCAGCCCCACAGGGTATGGCTACACCTTC.

The chain is built from TRBV9 and TRBJ2-2; D is perhaps TRBD1 (6 bases). Germline loops: CDR1 SGDLS, CDR2 YYNGEE. The CDR3 spans 15 residues. V was pared by 2 bases and J by 0 bases, with 8 bases between. The CDR3 here is CASSVGGTNTGELFF. The CDR3 DNA is TGTGCCAGCAGCGTTGGGGGCACGAACACCGGGGAGCTGTTTTTT.

Ten or more counts support this clone. The rearrangement links TRBV28 to TRBJ1-3; D perhaps matches TRBD1 (5 bases). This CDR3 is built from 14 residues. V was shortened by 10 bases and J by 0 bases, with 13 bases between the two germline ends. Germline CDR1 is MDHEN and CDR2 is SYDVKM. In nucleotides, the CDR3 is TGTGCCACCACCCAGGGAGGCTCTGGAAACACCATATATTTT. Its translation is CATTQGGSGNTIYF.

The chain combines TRBV5-1 with TRBJ1-1; D ambiguous. CDR3 size: 14 residues. Germline V gene lookup returns CDR1 SGHRS and CDR2 YFSETQ. Deletions cut 0 bases from V and 3 bases from J, with 9 bases between. The CDR3 loop reads CASSLGAPHTEAFF. The DNA of the CDR3 is TGCGCCAGCAGCTTGGGAGCCCCACACACTGAAGCTTTCTTT. Filled out from reference TRBV5-1 and TRBJ1-1, the complete variable domain reads KAGVTQTPRYLIKTRGQQVTLSCSPISGHRSVSWYQQTPGQGLQFLFEYFSETQRNKGNFPGRFSGRQFSNSRSEMNVSTLELGDSALYLCASSLGAPHTEAFFGQGTRLTVV.

The CDR3 is CASSAGTPIYNEQFF. The CDR3 nucleotides read TGTGCCAGCAGCGCCGGGACTCCTATCTACAATGAGCAGTTCTTC. This chain connects TRBV7-3 to TRBJ2-1; D possibly corresponds to TRBD2 (6 bases). V lost 5 bases, J lost 3 bases, and 14 bases lay in between. Germline V gives CDR1 SGHTA, CDR2 FQGTGA. This CDR3 is built from 15 residues.

The V gene is TRBV29-1, the J gene TRBJ2-2; 9 bases agree with TRBD2. With 6 bases clipped from V and 0 bases from J, the junction kept 2 bases outside the gene matches. CDR1 and CDR2 (germline): SQVTM, ANQGSEA. This CDR3 spans 14 amino acids. CDR3 in amino acids: CSVLAGPNTGELFF. CDR3 sequence (DNA): TGCAGCGTCCTAGCGGGACCGAACACCGGGGAGCTGTTTTTT.

This chain links TRBV7-8 with TRBJ1-5; D unclear. Germline values: CDR1 SGHVS, CDR2 FQNEAQ. Trimming removed 2 bases from V and 0 bases from J, with 11 bases in between. The CDR3 is made up of 16 amino acids. This CDR3 is CASSLTFSNSNQPQHF. DNA for the CDR3: TGTGCCAGCAGCTTAACCTTTAGTAATAGCAATCAGCCCCAGCATTTT.

The rearrangement joins TRBV28 to TRBJ1-1; tentative D call: TRBD1 (6 bases). This CDR3 spans 15 amino acids. Germline assignment: CDR1 MDHEN and CDR2 SYDVKM. V dropped 5 bases and J dropped 3 bases, with 16 bases sitting between them. The CDR3 coding sequence is TGTGCCAGCAGTCCGGGGACACGGGGGGACACTGAAGCTTTCTTT. This codes for CASSPGTRGDTEAFF.

The CDR3 loop reads CASSQSRWSGEQFF. CDR3 DNA sequence: TGCGCCAGCAGCCAAAGTAGGTGGAGTGGAGAGCAGTTCTTC. This chain connects TRBV4-1 to TRBJ2-1, with D unresolved. Germline V lookup: CDR1 MGHRA, CDR2 YSYEKL. This CDR3 has 14 residues. V lost 2 bases and J 10 bases, leaving 15 bases between the germline ends.

J is TRBJ1-1 and V is TRBV19, with TRBD1 matching 7 bases. The J segment lost 4 bases and the V segment lost 5 bases, leaving 10 bases of the junction unmatched. Per germline, CDR1 LNHDA and CDR2 SQIVND (reference sequence). This CDR3 spans 15 amino acids. CDR3: CASSPRQGKTTEAFF. The DNA for the CDR3 is TGTGCCAGTAGTCCGCGACAGGGTAAGACCACTGAAGCTTTCTTT.